This TCR beta chain appears in the sequencing data of a study of beta chain features in type 1 diabetes (dated by TCRdb to about 2018). Notes on the research overall: Mean age, gender distribution, total cell number and subset yield did not differ between patients and healthy donors. A total of roughly 98,000,000 sorted cells were examined across all samples, and RNA yield correlated strongly with the number of cells per subset. In the study, recently diagnosed type 1 diabetes patients and matched healthy donors were compared on the TCRB repertoires of their sorted circulating CD4+ T cell subsets. Regulatory and stem cell-like memory subsets were isolated from only 8 patients and roughly eight healthy donors, whereas naive and central memory subsets came from all 28 donors. General conclusions and limits of the study: Because cDNA rather than genomic DNA was sequenced, highly expressing activated cells could have been over-represented, although no difference in activation and CD3 levels was found between groups. Naive, central memory and regulatory TCRB repertoires appeared to be more similar among patients than among healthy donors. Because the HLA sub-analyses included only small numbers of individuals, any influence of HLA type on TCRB rearrangement was left unresolved. Type 1 diabetes patients showed a moderate but significant shortening of TCRB CDR3 length in all four CD4+ subsets. At VDJ recombination sites, patients with type 1 diabetes made fewer insertions and deleted more nucleotides, a pattern implying thymic rearrangement abnormalities. Shorter templates might have been favored by PCR, but patient and control samples were amplified and corrected together, so both groups would have been affected equally by any skew.

This clone was detected a few times. Its antigen has not been determined. No per-base quality is available; no much larger clone lies one base away. V is cut back by 4 bases and J by 2 bases, with 5 bases in the junction unmatched. The CDR3 measures 15 amino acids from cysteine to phenylalanine. The kept DNA is CDR3 alone, 45 bases in frame from the first base. CDR1 and CDR2 were assigned from the germline V gene as SNHLY and FYNNEI. The entire amount of isolated RNA was reverse transcribed using the High Capacity cDNA Reverse Transcription Kit, so the sequenced TCRB transcripts were expressed ones. Deep immunoSEQ sequencing was performed on naive, central memory and regulatory T cell samples, with an average of roughly 3.6 million total reads per sample. After sorted cells were lysed in RLT buffer, RNA was extracted with DNase-treated RNeasy Micro or Mini kits, with the choice depending on cell number. To prevent cross-contamination, every cell subset was processed on its own, while patient and healthy donor samples were processed together. The immunoSEQ multiplex PCR was used to amplify TCRB sequences from cDNA, generating 87-bp fragments that spanned the CDR3 region. The amplicons were sequenced using the Illumina HiSeq platform. The study's own analysis went as follows. PCR bias was corrected computationally using synthetic template baselines, and reads within Hamming distance 2 were collapsed, with unmergeable singletons discarded. By aligning reads against IMGT, V, D and J genes, CDR3 length, and insertions or deletions at six rearrangement sites were assigned. Clonotype counts were normalized to sorted cell number within each subset before computing true diversity and Gini coefficients with the tcR R package. Repertoire sharing was quantified using the overlap coefficient calculated on TCRB nucleotide sequences. This immuneACCESS table, as held by TCRdb, lists in-frame sequences with V and J called but not all clones. Of the missing ones, under half trace to an unresolved V gene in checked studies; the others have no known cause. V, J and clone size reflect that table, while D and trimming were determined from the DNA. For this sample there are 100,000 to 150,000 clones; roughly 17% appear just once. The ten largest make up roughly 2.5% of the sample.

Each donor gave one peripheral blood draw, averaging around 120 mL, which was collected into heparinised tubes. Using a panel that included CD45RO, CCR7, CD25, CD127, CD95 and CD27, naive, central memory, regulatory and stem cell-like memory CD4+ T cells were sorted on a BD FACSAria II. A purity above 95% was achieved for all sorted populations. PBMCs were isolated immediately by Lymphoprep density gradient centrifugation and stained directly without culture. Samples were stained and sorted in pairs, with one healthy donor and one patient per experiment, so that batch effects were minimized. This sequence uses TRBV2 and TRBJ2-3, with 8 bases aligning to TRBD2. This sequence originates from a man younger than 30 with type 1 diabetes. Material: central memory CD4+ T cells from blood. The CDR3 protein sequence reads: CASSGAGGLTDTQYF. The base sequence is TGTGCCAGCAGTGGGGCGGGAGGCCTCACAGATACGCAGTATTTT.